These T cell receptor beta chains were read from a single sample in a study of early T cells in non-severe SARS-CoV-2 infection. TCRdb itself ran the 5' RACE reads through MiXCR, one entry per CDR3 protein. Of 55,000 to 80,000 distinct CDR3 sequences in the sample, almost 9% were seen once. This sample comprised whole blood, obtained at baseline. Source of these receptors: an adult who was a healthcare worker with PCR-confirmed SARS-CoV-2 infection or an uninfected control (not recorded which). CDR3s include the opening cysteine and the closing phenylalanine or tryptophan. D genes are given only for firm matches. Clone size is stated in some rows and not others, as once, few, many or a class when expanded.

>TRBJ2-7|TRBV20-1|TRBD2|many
TGCAGTGCTAGACTAGCGGTAGGTTACGAGCAGTACTTC
CSARLAVGYEQYF
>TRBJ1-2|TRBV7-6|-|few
TGTGCCAGCAGCCCCTATTCGGGGCCCCCATCGGCAAATACTAACTATGGCTACACCTTC
CASSPYSGPPSANTNYGYTF
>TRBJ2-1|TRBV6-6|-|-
TGTGCCAGCAGTTACTCTTTGGGGGACAATGAGCAGTTCTTC
CASSYSLGDNEQFF
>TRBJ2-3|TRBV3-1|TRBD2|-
TGTGCCAGCAGCCAATCGCTAGCGGGAGGGCCCACAGATACGCAGTATTTT
CASSQSLAGGPTDTQYF
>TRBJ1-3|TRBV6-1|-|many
TGTGCCAGCAGTGAAGAAGTTATCTCTGGAAACACCATATATTTT
CASSEEVISGNTIYF
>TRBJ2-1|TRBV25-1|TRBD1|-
TGTGCCAGCAGGCGGACAGGGAGGAATGAGCAGTTCTTC
CASRRTGRNEQFF
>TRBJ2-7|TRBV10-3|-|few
TGTGCCATCAGTGAGACTTGGGATCCTCTCTACGAGCAGTACTTC
CAISETWDPLYEQYF
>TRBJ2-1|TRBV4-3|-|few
TGCGCCAGCAGCCAAGATCTCCGCGGACTCCCCGGCGATGAGCAGTTCTTC
CASSQDLRGLPGDEQFF
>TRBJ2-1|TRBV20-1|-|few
TGCAGTGCCATAGGCTATTTGGGCTACAATGAGCAGTTCTTC
CSAIGYLGYNEQFF
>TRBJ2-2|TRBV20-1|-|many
TGCAGTGCTAGTTATTATGGTTCGACAGCGAACACCGGGGAGCTGTTTTTT
CSASYYGSTANTGELFF
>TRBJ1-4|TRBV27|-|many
TGTGCCAGCAGTCAACGCAGCCCATTTAATGAAAAACTGTTTTTT
CASSQRSPFNEKLFF
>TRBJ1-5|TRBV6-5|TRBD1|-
TGTGCCAGCAGTTACTCTGCCGGACAGGGAGGGGGTAGCAATCAGCCCCAGCATTTT
CASSYSAGQGGGSNQPQHF
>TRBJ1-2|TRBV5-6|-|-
TGTGCCAGCAGCTTGGGACAAGCTAACTATGGCTACACCTTC
CASSLGQANYGYTF
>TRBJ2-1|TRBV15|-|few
TGTGCCACCAGCAGAGATTTGAAGGCGGAGACCAGGGGTAATGAGCAGTTCTTC
CATSRDLKAETRGNEQFF
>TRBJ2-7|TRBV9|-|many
TGTGCCAGCAGCGTAGGGGCAGGCCTATCCTACGAGCAGTACTTC
CASSVGAGLSYEQYF
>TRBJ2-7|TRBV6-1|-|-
TGTGCCAGCCGCGGGGACGGAACCTACGAGCAGTACTTC
CASRGDGTYEQYF
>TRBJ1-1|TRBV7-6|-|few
TGTGCCAGCAGCGGCAGGGTCGGCACTGAAGCTTTCTTT
CASSGRVGTEAFF
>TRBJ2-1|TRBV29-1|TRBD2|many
TGCAGCGTTGCGCGTGGACTAGCCCGTGGATATGAGCAGTTCTTC
CSVARGLARGYEQFF
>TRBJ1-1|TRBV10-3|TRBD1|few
TGTGCCATCAAATCAATACAGGGGGTGAAAGCTTTCTTT
CAIKSIQGVKAFF
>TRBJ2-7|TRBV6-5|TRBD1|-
TGTGCCAGCAGCCGACAGGGGCTTTACGAGCAGTACTTC
CASSRQGLYEQYF
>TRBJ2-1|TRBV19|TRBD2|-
TGTGCCAGTAGTCCATGGGAAGCGGGAGGGATAGGCAATGAGCAGTTCTTC
CASSPWEAGGIGNEQFF
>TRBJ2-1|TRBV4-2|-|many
TGTGCCAGCAGCCAAGAGGGCACTTCCGACTACAATGAGCAGTTCTTC
CASSQEGTSDYNEQFF
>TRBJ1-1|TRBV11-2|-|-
TGTGCCAGCAGCTCGTTCGGGGGCACTGAAGCTTTCTTT
CASSSFGGTEAFF
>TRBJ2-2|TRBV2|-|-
TGTGCCACCAGCAGCTACACCTCCACCGGGGAGCTGTTTTTT
CATSSYTSTGELFF
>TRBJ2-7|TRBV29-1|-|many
TGCAGCGTGGCCTTCCACCGGACCCACGAGCAGTACTTC
CSVAFHRTHEQYF
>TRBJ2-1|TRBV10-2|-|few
TGCGCCACCAGTTTCGGGGGTCCCTCGGGTGAGCAGTTCTTC
CATSFGGPSGEQFF
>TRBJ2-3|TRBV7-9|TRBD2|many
TGTGCCAGCAGCTCCCAGAGACTAGCGGGGCACACAGATACGCAGTATTTT
CASSSQRLAGHTDTQYF
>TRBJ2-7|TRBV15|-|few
TGTGCCACCAGCAGAGATAAGAGGGCGACCGGGATTTACGAGCAGTACTTC
CATSRDKRATGIYEQYF
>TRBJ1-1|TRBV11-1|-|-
TGTGCCAGCAGCTTAAGCCGAGGAAAGGAAGCTTTCTTT
CASSLSRGKEAFF
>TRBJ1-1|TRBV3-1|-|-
TGTGCCAGCAGCCTTGACAATTGGGCTGAAGCTTTCTTT
CASSLDNWAEAFF
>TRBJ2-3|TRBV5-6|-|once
TGTGCCAGCAGCTTGCAGGAGTACACAGATACGCAGTATTTT
CASSLQEYTDTQYF
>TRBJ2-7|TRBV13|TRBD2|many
TGTGCCAGCAGCTCCACTAGCGGCTCCTACGAGCAGTACTTC
CASSSTSGSYEQYF
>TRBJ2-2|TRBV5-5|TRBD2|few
TGTGCCAGCAGCCTAGACGGTGGTAGCGGGAGGGTTTACACCGGGGAGCTGTTTTTT
CASSLDGGSGRVYTGELFF
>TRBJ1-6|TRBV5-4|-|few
TGTGCCAGCAGCTTCGGGGCGCCGAATTCACCCCTCCACTTT
CASSFGAPNSPLHF
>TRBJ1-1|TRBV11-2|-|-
TGTGCCAGCAGCCAAATGGGTAACACTGAAGCTTTCTTT
CASSQMGNTEAFF
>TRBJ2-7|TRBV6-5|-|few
TGTGCCAGCAGTTACGCCGGAGGCAGCAGCTCCTACGAGCAGTACTTC
CASSYAGGSSSYEQYF
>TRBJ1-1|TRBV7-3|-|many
TGTGCCAGCAGCTCCCAACGCGATACTGAAGCTTTCTTT
CASSSQRDTEAFF
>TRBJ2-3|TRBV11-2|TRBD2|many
TGTGCCAGCAGCCTACAGCGGCGGGAGATAGCAGATACGCAGTATTTT
CASSLQRREIADTQYF
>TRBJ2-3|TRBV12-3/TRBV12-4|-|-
TGTGCCAGCAGTTTCGGTCGGGGGACAGATACGCAGTATTTT
CASSFGRGTDTQYF
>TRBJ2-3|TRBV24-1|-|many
TGTGCCACCAGTGATGGGACCCTAGATACGCAGTATTTT
CATSDGTLDTQYF
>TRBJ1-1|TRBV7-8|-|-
TGTGCCAGCAGCTTAGCTCCGACACCGGCTTTCTTT
CASSLAPTPAFF
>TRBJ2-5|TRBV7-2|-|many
TGTGCCAGCAGCCCACAACCCTGGGACCAAGAGACCCAGTACTTC
CASSPQPWDQETQYF
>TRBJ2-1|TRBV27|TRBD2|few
TGTGCCAGCAGTTTACTAGCGGGAACCAATGAGCAGTTCTTC
CASSLLAGTNEQFF
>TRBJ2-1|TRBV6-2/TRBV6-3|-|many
TGTGCCAGCACCCACGGGGTGGAGCAGTTCTTC
CASTHGVEQFF
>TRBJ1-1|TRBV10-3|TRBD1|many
TGTGCCATCAGGGCTGACAGGGCCACTGAAGCTTTCTTT
CAIRADRATEAFF